The present TCR beta chain was sequenced within a study of identifying expanded T cells in peripheral blood. Profiling relied on immunoSEQ multiplex PCR, and the TCRdb table lists in-frame clones only, not all of them. The sample has fewer than 130,000 clones, roughly 89% seen once; the top ten hold roughly 15%. No infections or other immune events were documented during collection. What was sequenced was blood. The source of this sequence is a person between 18 and 69 years old in good health.

CDR3 sequence: CASSLVPQGYEQYF. The CDR3 region has the DNA TGTGCCAGCAGCCTTGTACCACAGGGCTACGAGCAGTACTTC. This chain joins TRBV4-2 and TRBJ2-7; tentative D call: TRBD1 (6 bases). The V and J ends lost 4 bases and 3 bases respectively, with 13 bases between them. This CDR3 has 14 amino acids. The germline V gene encodes CDR1 LGHNA and CDR2 YNFKEQ.